This T cell receptor beta chain was captured by sequencing in a study of blood T cell repertoires in COVID-19. For the study at large: COVID-19 samples from acute and convalescent phases originated in the United States, Italy and Spain. Nucleic acid was either cDNA or gDNA, and it came from T cells, B-cell-depleted T cells, or PBMCs.

The CDR3 loop spans 15 amino acids. The germline V and J ends were trimmed by 3 bases and 4 bases, with 13 bases remaining between them. Germline values: CDR1 WSHSY, CDR2 SAAADI. In the source study's methods: Counts of nucleated cells, estimated from reference gene primer amplification, were obtained. Some clones are missing from TCRdb's copy, which holds only in-frame ones; the method was immunoSEQ multiplex PCR. The V and J calls and clone size are taken from that table; D and trimming were inferred from the DNA. The sample contains over 130,000 clones, around 83% of which appear only once. Sample: peripheral blood. The receptor comes from a woman of 80 years or more with acute or convalescent COVID-19. This chain uses TRBV10-2 with TRBJ2-1; D is uncertain. This CDR3 is CASSDWSLIYNEQFF. The CDR3, as DNA: TGCGCCAGCAGTGACTGGTCTCTAATATACAATGAGCAGTTCTTC.